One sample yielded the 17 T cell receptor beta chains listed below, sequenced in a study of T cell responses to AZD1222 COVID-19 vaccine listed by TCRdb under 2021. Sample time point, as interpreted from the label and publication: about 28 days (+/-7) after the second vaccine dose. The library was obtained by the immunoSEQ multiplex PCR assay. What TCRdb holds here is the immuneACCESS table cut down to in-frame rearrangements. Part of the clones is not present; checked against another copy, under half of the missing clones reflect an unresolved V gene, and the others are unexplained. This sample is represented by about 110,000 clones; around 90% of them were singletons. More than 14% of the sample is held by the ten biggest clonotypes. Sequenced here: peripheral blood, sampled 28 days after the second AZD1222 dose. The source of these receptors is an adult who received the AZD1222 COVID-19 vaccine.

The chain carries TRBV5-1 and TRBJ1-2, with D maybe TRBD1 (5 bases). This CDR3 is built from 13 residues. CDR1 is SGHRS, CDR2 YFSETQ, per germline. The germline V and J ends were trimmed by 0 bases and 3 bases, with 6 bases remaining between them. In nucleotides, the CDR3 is TGCGCCAGCAGCTTGGTGACAGACTATGGCTACACCTTC. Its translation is CASSLVTDYGYTF.

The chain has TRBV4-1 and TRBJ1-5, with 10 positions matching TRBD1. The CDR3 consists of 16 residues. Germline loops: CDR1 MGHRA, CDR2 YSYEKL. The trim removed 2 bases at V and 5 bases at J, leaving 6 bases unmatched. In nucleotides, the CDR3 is TGCGCCAGCAGCCAAACCGGCGGGACAGGGGATCAGCCCCAGCATTTT. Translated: CASSQTGGTGDQPQHF.

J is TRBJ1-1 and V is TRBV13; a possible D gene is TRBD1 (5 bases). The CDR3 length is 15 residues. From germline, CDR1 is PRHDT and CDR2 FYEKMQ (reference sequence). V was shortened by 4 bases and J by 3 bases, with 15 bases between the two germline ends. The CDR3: CASSSVRQRYTEAFF. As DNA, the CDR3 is TGTGCCAGCAGCTCGGTGAGACAGCGGTACACTGAAGCTTTCTTT.

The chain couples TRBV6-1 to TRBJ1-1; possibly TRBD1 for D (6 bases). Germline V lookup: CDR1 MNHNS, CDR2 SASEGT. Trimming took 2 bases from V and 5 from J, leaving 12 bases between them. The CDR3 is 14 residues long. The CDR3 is CASSELTGRTEAFF. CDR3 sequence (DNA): TGTGCCAGCAGTGAACTAACAGGGAGGACTGAAGCTTTCTTT.

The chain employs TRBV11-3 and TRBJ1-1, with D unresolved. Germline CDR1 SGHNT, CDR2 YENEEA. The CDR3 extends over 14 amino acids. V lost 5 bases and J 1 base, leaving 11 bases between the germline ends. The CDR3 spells CASSPITPNTEAFF. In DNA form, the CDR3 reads TGTGCCAGCAGCCCGATCACACCGAACACTGAAGCTTTCTTT.

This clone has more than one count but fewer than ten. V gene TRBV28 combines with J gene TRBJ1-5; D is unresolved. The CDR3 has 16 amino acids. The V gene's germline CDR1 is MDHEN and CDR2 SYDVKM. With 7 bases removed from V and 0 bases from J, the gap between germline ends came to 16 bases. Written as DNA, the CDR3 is TGTGCCAGCATCCCTTACACCGTATATAGCAATCAGCCCCAGCATTTT. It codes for CASIPYTVYSNQPQHF.

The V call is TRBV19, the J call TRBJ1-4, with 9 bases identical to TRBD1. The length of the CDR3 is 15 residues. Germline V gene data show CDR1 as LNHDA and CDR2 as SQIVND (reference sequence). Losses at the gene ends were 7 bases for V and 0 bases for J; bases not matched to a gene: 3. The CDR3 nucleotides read TGTGCCAGTATGACAGGGGGAGCAACTAATGAAAAACTGTTTTTT. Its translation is CASMTGGATNEKLFF.

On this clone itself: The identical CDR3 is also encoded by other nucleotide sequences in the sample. Here the CDR3 reads CAISDGNYGYTF. The CDR3 bases are TGTGCCATCAGTGACGGGAACTATGGCTACACCTTC. The chain couples TRBV10-3 to TRBJ1-2; the D is unclear. Trimming shortened V by 3 bases and J by 2 bases, and 4 bases separated the two germline ends. Germline loops: CDR1 ENHRY, CDR2 SYGVKD. The CDR3 has 12 residues.

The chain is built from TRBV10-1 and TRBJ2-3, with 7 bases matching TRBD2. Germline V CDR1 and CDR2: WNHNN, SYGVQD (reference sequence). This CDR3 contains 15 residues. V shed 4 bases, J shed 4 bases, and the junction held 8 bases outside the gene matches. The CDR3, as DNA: TGCGCCAGCAGTGGATCCGAAGCGGGATCAGATACGCAGTATTTT. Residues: CASSGSEAGSDTQYF.

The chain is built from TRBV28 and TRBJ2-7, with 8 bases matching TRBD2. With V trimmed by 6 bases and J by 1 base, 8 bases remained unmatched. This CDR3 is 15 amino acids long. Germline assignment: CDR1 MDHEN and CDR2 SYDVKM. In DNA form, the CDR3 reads TGTGCCAGCAGGCGGGGGGTTCTACCTTCCTACGAGCAGTACTTC. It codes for CASRRGVLPSYEQYF.

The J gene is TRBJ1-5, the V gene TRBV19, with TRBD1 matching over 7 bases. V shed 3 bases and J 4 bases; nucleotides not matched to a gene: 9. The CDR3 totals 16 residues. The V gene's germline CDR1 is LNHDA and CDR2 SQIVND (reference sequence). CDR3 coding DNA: TGTGCCAGTAGTATTTGGAGGGGGCGCCGAAATCAGCCCCAGCATTTT. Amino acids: CASSIWRGRRNQPQHF.

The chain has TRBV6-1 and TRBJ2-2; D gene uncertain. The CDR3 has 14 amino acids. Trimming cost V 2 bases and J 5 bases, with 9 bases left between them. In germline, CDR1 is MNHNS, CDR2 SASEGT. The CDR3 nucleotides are TGTGCCAGCAGTGAATTCTGGGGAACCGGGGAGCTGTTTTTT. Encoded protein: CASSEFWGTGELFF.

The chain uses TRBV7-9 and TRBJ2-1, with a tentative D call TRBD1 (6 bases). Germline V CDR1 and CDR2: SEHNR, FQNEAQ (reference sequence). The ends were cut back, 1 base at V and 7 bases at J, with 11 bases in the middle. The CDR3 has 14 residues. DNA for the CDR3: TGTGCCAGCAGCTTAGTTGACAGGAGGAATGAGCAGTTCTTC. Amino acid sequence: CASSLVDRRNEQFF. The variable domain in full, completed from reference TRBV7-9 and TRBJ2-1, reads DTGVSQNPRHKITKRGQNVTFRCDPISEHNRLYWYRQTLGQGPEFLTYFQNEAQLEKSRLLSDRFSAERPKGSFSTLEIQRTEQGDSAMYLCASSLVDRRNEQFFGPGTRLTVL.

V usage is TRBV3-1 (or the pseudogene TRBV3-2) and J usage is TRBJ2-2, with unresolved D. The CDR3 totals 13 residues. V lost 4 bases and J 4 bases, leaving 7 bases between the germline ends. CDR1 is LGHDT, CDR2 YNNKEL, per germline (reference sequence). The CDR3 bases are TGTGCCAGCAGCCCCCTGATCACCGGGGAGCTGTTTTTT. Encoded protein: CASSPLITGELFF.

CDR3 protein: CASSSTDNTQYF. The CDR3 coding sequence is TGCGCCAGCAGCTCTACTGACAATACGCAGTATTTT. V is TRBV5-1 and J is TRBJ2-3; D gene uncertain. CDR3 length: 12 amino acids. The ends were cut back, 3 bases at V and 7 bases at J, with 9 bases in the middle. Germline V gene lookup returns CDR1 SGHRS and CDR2 YFSETQ.

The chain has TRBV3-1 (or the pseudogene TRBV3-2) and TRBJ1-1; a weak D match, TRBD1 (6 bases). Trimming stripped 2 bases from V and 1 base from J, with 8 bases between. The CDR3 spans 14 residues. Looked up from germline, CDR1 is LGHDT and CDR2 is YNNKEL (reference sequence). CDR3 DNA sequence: TGTGCCAGCAGCCAATCGGACAGGAACACTGAAGCTTTCTTT. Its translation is CASSQSDRNTEAFF.

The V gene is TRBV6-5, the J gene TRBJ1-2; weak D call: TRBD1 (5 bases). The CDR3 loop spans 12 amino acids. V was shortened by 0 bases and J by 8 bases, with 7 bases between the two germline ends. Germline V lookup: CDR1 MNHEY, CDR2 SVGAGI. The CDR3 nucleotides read TGTGCCAGCAGTTACTCAGGGACGGGCTACACCTTC. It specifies CASSYSGTGYTF.